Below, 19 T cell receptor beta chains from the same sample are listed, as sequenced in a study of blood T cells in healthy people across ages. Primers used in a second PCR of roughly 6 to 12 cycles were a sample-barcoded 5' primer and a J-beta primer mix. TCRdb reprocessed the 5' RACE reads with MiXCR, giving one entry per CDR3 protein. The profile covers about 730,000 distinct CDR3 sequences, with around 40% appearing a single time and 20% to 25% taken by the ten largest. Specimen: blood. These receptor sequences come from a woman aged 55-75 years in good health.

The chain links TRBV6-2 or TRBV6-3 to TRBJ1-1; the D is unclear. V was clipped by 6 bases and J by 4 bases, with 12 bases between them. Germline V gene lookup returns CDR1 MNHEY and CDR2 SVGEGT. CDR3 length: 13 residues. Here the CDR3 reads CASRLLTPTEAFF. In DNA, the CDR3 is TGTGCCAGCAGGCTCCTAACTCCCACTGAAGCTTTCTTT.

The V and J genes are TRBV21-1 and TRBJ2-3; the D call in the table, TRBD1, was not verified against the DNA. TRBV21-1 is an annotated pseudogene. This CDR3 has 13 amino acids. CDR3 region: CASIPSSKDTRYF. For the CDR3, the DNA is TGTGCCAGCATCCCGTCCTCCAAAGATACGCGGTATTTT.

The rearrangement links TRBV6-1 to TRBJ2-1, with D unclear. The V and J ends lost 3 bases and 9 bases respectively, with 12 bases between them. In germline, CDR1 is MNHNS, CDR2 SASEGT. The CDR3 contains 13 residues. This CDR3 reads CASSDSGLGEQFF. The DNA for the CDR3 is TGTGCCAGCAGTGACTCAGGTCTGGGTGAGCAGTTCTTC.

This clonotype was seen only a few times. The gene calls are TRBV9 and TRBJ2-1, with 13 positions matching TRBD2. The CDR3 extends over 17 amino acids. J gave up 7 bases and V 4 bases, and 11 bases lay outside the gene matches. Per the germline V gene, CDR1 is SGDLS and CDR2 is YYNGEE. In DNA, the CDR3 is TGTGCCAGCAGCACAGGATGGACTAGCGGGGGAAGGAATGAGCAGTTCTTC. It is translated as CASSTGWTSGGRNEQFF.

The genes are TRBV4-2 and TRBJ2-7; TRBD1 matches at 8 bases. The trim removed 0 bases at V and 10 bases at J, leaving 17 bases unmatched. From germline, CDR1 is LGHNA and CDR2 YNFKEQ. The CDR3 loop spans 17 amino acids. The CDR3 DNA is TGTGCCAGCAGCCAAGAATTGCAACAGGGGGGCGCAGAGGCCCAGTACTTC. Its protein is CASSQELQQGGAEAQYF.

The CDR3 nucleotides read TGTGCCAGCAGCCAAGATCGGGCAGTCAATCAGCCCCAGCATTTT. Protein product: CASSQDRAVNQPQHF. This sequence joins TRBV4-2 and TRBJ1-5, with no clear D. Per the germline V gene, CDR1 is LGHNA and CDR2 is YNFKEQ. Trimming took off 0 bases at V and 3 bases at J, with 9 bases between the two ends. This CDR3 region has 15 residues.

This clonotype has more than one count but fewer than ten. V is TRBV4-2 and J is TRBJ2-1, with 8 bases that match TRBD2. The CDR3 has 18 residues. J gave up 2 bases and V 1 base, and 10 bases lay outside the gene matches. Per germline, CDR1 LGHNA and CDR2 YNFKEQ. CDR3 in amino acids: CASSQVVASGSTYNEQFF. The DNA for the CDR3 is TGTGCCAGCAGCCAAGTGGTGGCTAGCGGGTCAACCTACAATGAGCAGTTCTTC.

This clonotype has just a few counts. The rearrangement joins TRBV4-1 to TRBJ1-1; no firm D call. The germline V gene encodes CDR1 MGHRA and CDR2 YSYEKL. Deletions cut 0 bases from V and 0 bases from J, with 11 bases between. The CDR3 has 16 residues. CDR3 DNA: TGCGCCAGCAGCCAAGATATACAACCGGTGAACACTGAAGCTTTCTTT. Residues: CASSQDIQPVNTEAFF.

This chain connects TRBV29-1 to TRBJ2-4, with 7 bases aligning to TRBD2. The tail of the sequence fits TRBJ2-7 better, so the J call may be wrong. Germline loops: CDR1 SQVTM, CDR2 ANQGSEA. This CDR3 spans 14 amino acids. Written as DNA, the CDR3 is TGCAGCGTTGAAGTAAGGACTAGAGGCTACGAGCAGTACTTC. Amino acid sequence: CSVEVRTRGYEQYF.

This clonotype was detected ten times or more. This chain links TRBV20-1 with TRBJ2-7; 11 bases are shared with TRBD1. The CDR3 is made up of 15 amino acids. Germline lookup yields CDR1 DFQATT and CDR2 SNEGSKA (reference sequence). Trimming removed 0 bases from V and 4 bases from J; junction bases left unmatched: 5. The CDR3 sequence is CSARDLGTGGYEQYF. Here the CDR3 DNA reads TGCAGTGCTAGAGATTTAGGGACAGGGGGGTACGAGCAGTACTTC.

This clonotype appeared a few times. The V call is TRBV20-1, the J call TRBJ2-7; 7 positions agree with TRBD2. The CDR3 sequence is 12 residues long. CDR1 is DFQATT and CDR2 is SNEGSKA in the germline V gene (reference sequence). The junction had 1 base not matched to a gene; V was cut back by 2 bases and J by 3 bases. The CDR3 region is CSARRGVYEQYF. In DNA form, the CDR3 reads TGCAGTGCTAGACGGGGGGTCTACGAGCAGTACTTC.

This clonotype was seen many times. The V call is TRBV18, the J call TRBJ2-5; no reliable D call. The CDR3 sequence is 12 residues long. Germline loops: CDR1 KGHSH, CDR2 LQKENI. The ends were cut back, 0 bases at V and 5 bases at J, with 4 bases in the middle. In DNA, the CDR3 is TGTGCCAGCTCACCACCGCAGGAGACCCAGTACTTC. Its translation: CASSPPQETQYF.

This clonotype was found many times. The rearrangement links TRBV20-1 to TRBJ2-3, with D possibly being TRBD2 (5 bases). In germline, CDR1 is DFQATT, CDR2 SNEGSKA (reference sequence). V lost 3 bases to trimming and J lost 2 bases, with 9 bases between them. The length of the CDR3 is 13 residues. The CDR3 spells CSASGESTDTQYF. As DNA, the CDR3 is TGCAGTGCTAGTGGGGAGTCCACAGATACGCAGTATTTT.

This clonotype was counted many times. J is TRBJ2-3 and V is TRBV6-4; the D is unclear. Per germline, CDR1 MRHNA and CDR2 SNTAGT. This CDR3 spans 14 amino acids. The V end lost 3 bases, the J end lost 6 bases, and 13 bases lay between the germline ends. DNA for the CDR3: TGTGCCAGCAGTGAAGGGCCTCAAAGGGATACGCAGTATTTT. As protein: CASSEGPQRDTQYF.

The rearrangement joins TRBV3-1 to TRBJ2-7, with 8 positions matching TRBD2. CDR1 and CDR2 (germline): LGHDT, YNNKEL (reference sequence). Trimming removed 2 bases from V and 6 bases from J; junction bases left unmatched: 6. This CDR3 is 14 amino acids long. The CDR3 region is CASSQRGGPSEQYF. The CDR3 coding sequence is TGTGCCAGCAGCCAACGGGGGGGGCCTAGCGAGCAGTACTTC.

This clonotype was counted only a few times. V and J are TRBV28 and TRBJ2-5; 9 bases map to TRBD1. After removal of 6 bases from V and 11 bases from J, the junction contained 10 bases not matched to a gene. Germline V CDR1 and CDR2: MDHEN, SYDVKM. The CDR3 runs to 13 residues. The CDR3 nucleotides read TGTGCCAGCAGCCCGGGACAGGGATTTCCGCAGTACTTC. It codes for CASSPGQGFPQYF. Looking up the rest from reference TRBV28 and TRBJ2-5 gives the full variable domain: DVKVTQSSRYLVKRTGEKVFLECVQDMDHENMFWYRQDPGLGLRLIYFSYDVKMKEKGDIPEGYSVSREKKERFSLILESASTNQTSMYLCASSPGQGFPQYFGPGTRLLVL.

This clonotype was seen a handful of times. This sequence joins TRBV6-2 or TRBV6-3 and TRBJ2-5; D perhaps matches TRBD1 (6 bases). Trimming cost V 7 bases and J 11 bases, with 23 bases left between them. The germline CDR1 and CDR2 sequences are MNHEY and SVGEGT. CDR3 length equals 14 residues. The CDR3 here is CASTPGRGNNEQYF. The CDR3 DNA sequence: TGTGCCAGCACCCCCGGCAGGGGTAACAATGAGCAGTACTTC.

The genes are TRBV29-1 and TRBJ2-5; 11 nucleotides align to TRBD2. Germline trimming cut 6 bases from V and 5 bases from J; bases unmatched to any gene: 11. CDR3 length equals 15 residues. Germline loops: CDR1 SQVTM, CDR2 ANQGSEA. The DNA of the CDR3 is TGCAGCGTAGACAAGGGGACTAGCGGTGGGGAGACCCAGTACTTC. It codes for CSVDKGTSGGETQYF. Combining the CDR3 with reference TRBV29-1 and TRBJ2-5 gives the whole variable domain SAVISQKPSRDICQRGTSLTIQCQVDSQVTMMFWYRQQPGQSLTLIATANQGSEATYESGFVIDKFPISRPNLTFSTLTVSNMSPEDSSIYLCSVDKGTSGGETQYFGPGTRLLVL.

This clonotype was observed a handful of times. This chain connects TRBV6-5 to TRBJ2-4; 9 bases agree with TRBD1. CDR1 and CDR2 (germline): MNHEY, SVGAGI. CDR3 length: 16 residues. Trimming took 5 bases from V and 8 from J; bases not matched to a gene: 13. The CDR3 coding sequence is TGTGCCAGCAGTAAGCTCGGGACAGGGCCAGGGGACATTCAGTACTTC. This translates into CASSKLGTGPGDIQYF.